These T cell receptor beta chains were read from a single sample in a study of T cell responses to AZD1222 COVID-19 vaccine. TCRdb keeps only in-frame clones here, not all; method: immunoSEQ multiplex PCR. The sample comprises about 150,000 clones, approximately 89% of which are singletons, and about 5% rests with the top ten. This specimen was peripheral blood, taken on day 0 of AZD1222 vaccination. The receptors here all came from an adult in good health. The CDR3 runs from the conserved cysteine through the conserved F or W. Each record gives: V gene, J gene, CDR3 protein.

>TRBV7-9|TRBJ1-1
CASRWNRDTEAFF
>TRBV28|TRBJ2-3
CASSQAHDTQYF
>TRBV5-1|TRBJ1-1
CASSVGRLGYTEAFF
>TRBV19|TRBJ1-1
CASSILPGGEAFF
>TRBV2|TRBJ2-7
CASTSVKFSGAYEQYF
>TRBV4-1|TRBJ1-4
CASSQEGERVGEKLFF
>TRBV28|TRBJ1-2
CASSWLTGGTRNYGYTF
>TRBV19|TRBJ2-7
CASSIGGTGSYEQYF
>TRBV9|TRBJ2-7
CASSVGATSYEQYF
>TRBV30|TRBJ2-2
CAWRGTGELFF
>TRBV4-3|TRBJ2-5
CASSQDLKRKETQYF
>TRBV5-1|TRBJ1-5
CASSLQGREQPQHF
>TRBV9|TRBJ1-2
CASSVDEGGGYTF
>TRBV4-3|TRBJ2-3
CASSQDRRTGGRDTQYF
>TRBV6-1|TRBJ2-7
CASSSEAGVSYEQYF
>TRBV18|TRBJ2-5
CASSPRDRQQETQYF
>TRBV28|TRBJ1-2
CASRAPLGTANYGYTF
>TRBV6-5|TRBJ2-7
CASSRTGGGYEQYF
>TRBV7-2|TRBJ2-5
CASSLGRGNQAQETQYF
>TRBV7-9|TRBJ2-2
CASSPEFFRGEVTGELFF
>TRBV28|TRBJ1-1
CASSLGGGTGRTEAFF
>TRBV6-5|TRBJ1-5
CASNLQGSDNQPQHF
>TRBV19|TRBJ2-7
CASSSPGADSSYEQYF
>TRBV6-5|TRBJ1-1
CASSTRTKNTEAFF
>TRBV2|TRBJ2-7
CASSEVGQGGEQYF
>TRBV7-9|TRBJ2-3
CASSFGTGLSDTQYF
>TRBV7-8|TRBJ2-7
CASSLEHPGSLKQYF
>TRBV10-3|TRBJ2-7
CAISESASGSYEQYF
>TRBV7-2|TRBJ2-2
CASSLAPNTGELFF
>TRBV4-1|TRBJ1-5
CASSPDPGRHQPQHF
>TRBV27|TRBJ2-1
CASSFPGGASGEYNEQFF
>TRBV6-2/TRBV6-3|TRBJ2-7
CASSYRYSYEQYF
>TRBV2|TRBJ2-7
CASRRSGGGEEQYF
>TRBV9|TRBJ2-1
CASSVDGTDYNEQFF
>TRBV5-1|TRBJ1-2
CASSLATDYGYTF
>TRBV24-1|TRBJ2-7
CATSDPARGSEQYF
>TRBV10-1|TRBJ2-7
CASSFSGTSYEQYF
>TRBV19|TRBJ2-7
CASSDPGAPLFQYF
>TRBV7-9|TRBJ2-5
CASSSPGLGETQYF
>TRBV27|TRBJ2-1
CASSPPLGNEQFF
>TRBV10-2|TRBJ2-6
CASYGQGGSGANVLTF
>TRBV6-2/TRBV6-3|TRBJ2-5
CASSYSTEKETQYF
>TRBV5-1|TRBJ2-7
CASTIARAGAGEQYF
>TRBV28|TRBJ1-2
CATYPGTGGGGYTF
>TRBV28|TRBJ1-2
CASSTPRQGIGYGYTF
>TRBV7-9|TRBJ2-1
CASSSTGLGNNEQFF
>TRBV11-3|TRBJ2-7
CASSREGQGAKEQYF
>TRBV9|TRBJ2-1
CASSGGVLAGYNEQFF
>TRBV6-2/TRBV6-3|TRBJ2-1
CASSYGRLVVGFF
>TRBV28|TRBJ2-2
CATRENTGELFF
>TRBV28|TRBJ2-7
CASRVFGYEQYF
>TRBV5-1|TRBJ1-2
CASSLGERQGVHYGYTF
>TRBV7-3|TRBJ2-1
CASSLSQKNEQFF
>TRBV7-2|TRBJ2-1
CASSLLGTSDNEQFF
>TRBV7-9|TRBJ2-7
CASSPTGRGEQYF
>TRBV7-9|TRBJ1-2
CASSSRDSSGGYTF
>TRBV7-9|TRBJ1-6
CASSFSGESPLHF
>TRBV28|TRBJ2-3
CASSLPKAGGTDTQYF
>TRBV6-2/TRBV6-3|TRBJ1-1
CASSYPYRPGATNTEAFF
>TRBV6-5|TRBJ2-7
CASSYQASGSGEQYF